One and the same sample provided the 14 T cell receptor beta chains below, sequenced in a study of metastatic and nonmetastatic thyroid tumors. TCRdb re-clonotyped the PCR reads through MiXCR. The table shows tens of thousands of clones, with roughly a quarter occurring only once. Treatment of any kind had been given to no patient before thyroid surgery. The specimen was blood. The receptors were sampled from a female donor with papillary thyroid cancer or a benign thyroid nodule (not recorded which). Some clones in this sample may be carry-over from other donors' samples.

This clone was recorded at least ten times. This chain uses TRBV4-2 with TRBJ2-1; TRBD2 matches 14 bases. In germline, CDR1 is LGHNA, CDR2 YNFKEQ. Losses at the gene ends were 4 bases for V and 9 bases for J; bases not matched to a gene: 8. The CDR3 sequence is 16 residues long. Here the CDR3 reads CASSRETSGRASEQFF. The CDR3 DNA sequence: TGTGCCAGCAGCCGGGAGACTAGCGGGAGGGCCAGTGAGCAGTTCTTC.

Ten or more counts support this clone. Just one base apart from a much larger clone, this may be a read error. J is TRBJ2-1 and V is TRBV24-1; 12 bases agree with TRBD2. Germline V gene lookup returns CDR1 KGHDR and CDR2 SFDVKD. The CDR3 consists of 16 residues. CDR3 sequence: CATGDPTSGRLNEQFF. CDR3 DNA: TGTGCCACCGGTGACCCTACTAGCGGGAGGCTTAATGAGCAGTTCTTC.

Comments on this clone: Germline and junction disagree at one end, which may indicate a read error. The chain uses TRBV6-1 and TRBJ2-7, with a weak D call TRBD2 (6 bases). The length of the CDR3 is 12 residues. Germline V CDR1 and CDR2: MNHNS, SASEGT. Here the CDR3 DNA reads TGCGCCAGCAGTAGACTAGCCTACGAGCAGTACTTC. Its translation is CASSRLAYEQYF.

This clone was seen many times. A much larger clone differs by one base, so this may be a read error. The final CDR3 position lacks the conserved phenylalanine or tryptophan, pointing to a likely read error. This chain uses TRBV20-1 with TRBJ1-1; D gene ambiguous. Deletions cut 3 bases from V and 1 base from J, with 9 bases between. The CDR3 has 13 amino acids. Germline V gene lookup returns CDR1 DFQATT and CDR2 SNEGSKA (reference sequence). CDR3 sequence (DNA): TGCAGTGCTAGGCCCTATGGGAACACTGAAGCTTTCGTT. It is translated as CSARPYGNTEAFV.

This clone was seen at least ten times. The chain carries TRBV27 and TRBJ1-1; D unclear. Germline values: CDR1 MNHEY, CDR2 SMNVEV (reference sequence). The CDR3 runs 13 residues. Trimming took 2 bases from V and 12 from J, leaving 16 bases between them. DNA for the CDR3: TGTGCCAGCAGTTTAAGTAGGGCCAGCACGACTTTCTTT. It translates to CASSLSRASTTFF.

This clone has at least ten counts. The genes are TRBV14 and TRBJ1-2; 7 bases are shared with TRBD1. This CDR3 has 12 amino acids. Looked up from germline, CDR1 is SGHDN and CDR2 is FVKESK. V was clipped by 4 bases and J by 5 bases; unmatched bases: 1. The CDR3 sequence: CASSRDRYGYTF. The CDR3 DNA reads TGTGCCAGCAGCCGGGACAGATATGGCTACACCTTC.

There are many counts of this clone. J is TRBJ1-5 and V is TRBV10-3; D is perhaps TRBD1 (5 bases). V dropped 6 bases and J dropped 7 bases, with 13 bases sitting between them. In germline, CDR1 is ENHRY, CDR2 SYGVKD. CDR3 length: 13 amino acids. The CDR3 spells CAIRGGVGQPQHF. The CDR3 region has the DNA TGTGCCATCAGGGGGGGGGTCGGGCAGCCCCAGCATTTT.

This clone was seen many times. At one boundary the junction diverges from the germline segment, which might be a read error. V usage is TRBV29-1 and J usage is TRBJ2-5, with D perhaps being TRBD1 or TRBD2 (5 bases each). The CDR3 has 12 amino acids. Germline CDR1 is SQVTM and CDR2 is ANQGSEA. The CDR3 sequence: CSVGTEQGTQYF. In DNA, the CDR3 is TGCAGCGTGGGGACGGAGCAAGGGACCCAGTACTTC. Drawing the rest from reference TRBV29-1 and TRBJ2-5, the complete variable domain is SAVISQKPSRDICQRGTSLTIQCQVDSQVTMMFWYRQQPGQSLTLIATANQGSEATYESGFVIDKFPISRPNLTFSTLTVSNMSPEDSSIYLCSVGTEQGTQYFGPGTRLLVL.

The chain links TRBV20-1 to TRBJ1-2, with no clear D. The CDR3 runs to 12 residues. The V end lost 3 bases, the J end lost 4 bases, and 9 bases lay between the germline ends. Germline V gives CDR1 DFQATT, CDR2 SNEGSKA (reference sequence). The CDR3 is CSARGSSYGYTF. The CDR3 DNA follows: TGCAGTGCTAGGGGGAGTAGCTATGGCTACACCTTC.

This clone was counted many times. The gene calls are TRBV3-1 and TRBJ2-2; 10 bases are shared with TRBD1. Germline assignment: CDR1 LGHDT and CDR2 YNNKEL (reference sequence). V lost 3 bases and J lost 5; bases outside the gene matches: 3. This CDR3 contains 15 residues. The CDR3 sequence is CASSQTGGWTGELFF. The CDR3 nucleotides read TGTGCCAGCAGCCAGACAGGGGGCTGGACCGGGGAGCTGTTTTTT.

Ten or more counts support this clone. This rearrangement joins TRBV29-1 to TRBJ1-1; no clear D gene. The CDR3 spans 13 residues. CDR1 is SQVTM, CDR2 ANQGSEA, per germline. The V and J ends lost 0 bases and 11 bases respectively, with 16 bases between them. CDR3 residues: CSVEDPDGVSAFF. Here the CDR3 DNA reads TGCAGCGTTGAAGATCCTGATGGGGTGTCCGCTTTCTTT. Complete variable domain (other parts from reference TRBV29-1 and TRBJ1-1): SAVISQKPSRDICQRGTSLTIQCQVDSQVTMMFWYRQQPGQSLTLIATANQGSEATYESGFVIDKFPISRPNLTFSTLTVSNMSPEDSSIYLCSVEDPDGVSAFFGQGTRLTVV.

Only a few counts were recorded for this clone. The V call is TRBV11-2, the J call TRBJ2-7; D is uncertain. The CDR3 consists of 16 residues. Germline V gives CDR1 SGHAT, CDR2 FQNNGV. V was pared by 4 bases and J by 0 bases, with 16 bases between. DNA of the CDR3: TGTGCCAGCAGCTCAACCCTAGTTTTTAGCTCCTACGAGCAGTACTTC. This translates into CASSSTLVFSSYEQYF. Drawing the rest from reference TRBV11-2 and TRBJ2-7, the complete variable domain is EAGVAQSPRYKIIEKRQSVAFWCNPISGHATLYWYQQILGQGPKLLIQFQNNGVVDDSQLPKDRFSAERLKGVDSTLKIQPAKLEDSAVYLCASSSTLVFSSYEQYFGPGTRLTVT.

This clone was recorded many times. CDR3 sequence (DNA): TGTGCCAGCAGCCCCCGCGGTACCTACGAGCAGTACTTC. Protein: CASSPRGTYEQYF. The V and J genes are TRBV11-2 and TRBJ2-7; D unclear. V shed 5 bases and J shed 2 bases, with 10 bases lying between them. The CDR3 is 13 residues long. From germline, CDR1 is SGHAT and CDR2 FQNNGV.

This clone has at least ten counts. The rearrangement joins TRBV6-6 to TRBJ1-6; 8 bases fit TRBD1. This CDR3 is 20 amino acids long. Germline V gene lookup returns CDR1 MNHNY and CDR2 SVGAGI (reference sequence). Trimming removed 0 bases from V and 1 base from J; junction bases left unmatched: 11. The CDR3 loop reads CASSYSMGTGGVSYNSPLHF. In nucleotides, the CDR3 is TGTGCCAGCAGTTACTCGATGGGGACAGGAGGAGTTTCCTATAATTCACCCCTCCACTTT.